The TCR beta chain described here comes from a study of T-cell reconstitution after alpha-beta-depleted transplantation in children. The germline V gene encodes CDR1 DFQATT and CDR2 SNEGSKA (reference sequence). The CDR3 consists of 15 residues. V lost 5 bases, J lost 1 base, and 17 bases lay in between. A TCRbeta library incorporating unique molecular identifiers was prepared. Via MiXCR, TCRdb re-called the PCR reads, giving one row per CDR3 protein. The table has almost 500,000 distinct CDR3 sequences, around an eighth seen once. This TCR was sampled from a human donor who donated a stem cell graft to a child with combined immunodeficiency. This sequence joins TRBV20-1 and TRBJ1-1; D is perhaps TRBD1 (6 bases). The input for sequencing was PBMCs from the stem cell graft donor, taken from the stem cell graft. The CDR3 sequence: CSAVLGHQSNTEAFF. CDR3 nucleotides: TGCAGTGCTGTCCTGGGACACCAGTCGAACACTGAAGCTTTCTTT.